Listed below are T cell receptor beta chains from one sample, sequenced in a study of blood T cell repertoires in COVID-19. Profiling relied on immunoSEQ multiplex PCR, and the TCRdb table lists in-frame clones only, not all of them. In the table there are approximately 240,000 clones, around 80% of which are singletons. Sequencing was performed on peripheral blood. Receptor source: a woman aged 55 to 70 who had recovered from COVID-19. CDR3s include the opening cysteine and the closing phenylalanine or tryptophan. Each record gives: D gene, J gene, V gene, clone size, CDR3 DNA, CDR3 protein. The D gene is left open where the match is weak. Size is stated for part of the rows, as once, few or many counts, or as a class when the clone is expanded.

NA,TRBJ2-1,TRBV29-1,NA,TGCAGCGTTGTCGCGGGGGCGTCTTACAATGAGCAGTTCTTC,CSVVAGASYNEQFF
NA,TRBJ1-1,TRBV19,NA,TGTGCCAGCTCCTGGCGGAGAAACACTGAAGCTTTCTTT,CASSWRRNTEAFF
NA,TRBJ2-5,TRBV19,NA,TGTGCCAGTAGGGAGGGGAACCAAGAGACCCAGTACTTC,CASREGNQETQYF
TRBD2,TRBJ2-5,TRBV25-1,NA,TGTGCCAGCAGTGACCGGGACTATTACCAAGAGACCCAGTACTTC,CASSDRDYYQETQYF
NA,TRBJ2-4,TRBV27,NA,TGTGCCAGCAGTTTCCACGGGGGGCTGGTCTACTTC,CASSFHGGLVYF
NA,TRBJ2-5,TRBV4-1,medium-sized,TGCGCCAGCAGCCAAGGTCAGGGAATTGGGACCCAGTACTTC,CASSQGQGIGTQYF
NA,TRBJ2-5,TRBV18,NA,TGTGCCAGCTCTCGTCGGGGACTGGGCCAAGAGACCCAGTACTTC,CASSRRGLGQETQYF
TRBD1,TRBJ1-1,TRBV5-1,few,TGCGCCAGCAGCACAGGGGGCAAGAACACTGAAGCTTTCTTT,CASSTGGKNTEAFF
NA,TRBJ2-1,TRBV9,NA,TGTGCCAGCAGCGTAGGCGGGTTGGGAACCTCCTACAATGAGCAGTTCTTC,CASSVGGLGTSYNEQFF
TRBD2,TRBJ2-2,TRBV3-1/TRBV3-2,NA,TGTGCCAGCAGGGATACTAGCGGGGGGGACACCGGGGAGCTGTTTTTT,CASRDTSGGDTGELFF
TRBD1,TRBJ1-1,TRBV5-4,NA,TGTGCCAGCAGCTATGATTTGGGACAGGGTAACACTGAAGCTTTCTTT,CASSYDLGQGNTEAFF
TRBD1,TRBJ2-1,TRBV18,NA,TGTGCCAGCTCACCAAGTCTAGAGGGGGCGAATGAGCAGTTCTTC,CASSPSLEGANEQFF
TRBD2,TRBJ2-5,TRBV13,NA,TGTGCCAGCAGCTTAGGCTGGACTAGCGGGGGGGCGTACCAAGAGACCCAGTACTTC,CASSLGWTSGGAYQETQYF
NA,TRBJ2-2,TRBV29-1,NA,TGCAGCGCTGGAGGATATGCAAACACCGGGGAGCTGTTTTTT,CSAGGYANTGELFF
TRBD2,TRBJ2-3,TRBV7-9,NA,TGTGCCAGCAGCGCAGATAGACTAGCGGGGGGGCCCCAAACGCAGTATTTT,CASSADRLAGGPQTQYF
NA,TRBJ2-7,TRBV27,many,TGTGCCAGCAGTCTCACAGGGCAAGTGTCCTACGAGCAGTACTTC,CASSLTGQVSYEQYF
NA,TRBJ1-6,TRBV7-6,NA,TGTGCCAGCAGCCCTCGGGGAGTGGGGGCGGCCCTCCACTTT,CASSPRGVGAALHF
TRBD2,TRBJ2-5,TRBV10-3,NA,TGTGCCATCAGACCGACTAGCGGGGATAGGGAGACCCAGTACTTC,CAIRPTSGDRETQYF
TRBD2,TRBJ2-3,TRBV5-4,NA,TGTGCCAGCAGCCCTTGGTCTAGCGGGGGGGCCGGAGCAGATACGCAGTATTTT,CASSPWSSGGAGADTQYF
TRBD1,TRBJ2-1,TRBV5-4,NA,TGTGCCAGCAGCTTGGGTCAGGGGGCCTACAATGAGCAGTTCTTC,CASSLGQGAYNEQFF
NA,TRBJ1-2,TRBV30,NA,TGTGCCTGGAGTGCGGACAGAGCCTCATTAAACTATGGCTACACCTTC,CAWSADRASLNYGYTF
TRBD1,TRBJ2-6,TRBV5-5,NA,TGTGCCAGCAGCTCTGACAGGGGGAAGGTCTCTGGGGCCAACGTCCTGACTTTC,CASSSDRGKVSGANVLTF
TRBD1,TRBJ2-7,TRBV6-5,once,TGTGCCAGCAGTTCGGACAGGGTCAGGTACGAGCAGTACTTC,CASSSDRVRYEQYF
NA,TRBJ1-6,TRBV30,NA,TGTGCCTGGAGTGTAGGAGTATCACCCCTCCACTTT,CAWSVGVSPLHF
TRBD2,TRBJ2-7,TRBV27,many,TGTGCCAGCAGTCAAAAGCGGGAGGCCGAGCAGTACTTC,CASSQKREAEQYF
NA,TRBJ2-2,TRBV27,NA,TGTGCCAGCAGTTTATCGTGGGACTCATACACCGGGGAGCTGTTTTTT,CASSLSWDSYTGELFF
NA,TRBJ1-1,TRBV3-1/TRBV3-2,NA,TGTGCCAGCAGCCAAGAATCACAGTACACTGAAGCTTTCTTT,CASSQESQYTEAFF
TRBD2,TRBJ2-1,TRBV7-9,few,TGTGCCAGTACCGACGGGCGGGGGTACAATGAGCAGTTCTTC,CASTDGRGYNEQFF
NA,TRBJ1-3,TRBV12-3/TRBV12-4,NA,TGTGCCAGCAGTTTGGCTTGGGGCAACACCATATATTTT,CASSLAWGNTIYF
NA,TRBJ2-5,TRBV9,NA,TGTGCCAGCAGCGTAGTGGGGGGGCTGGAAGAGACCCAGTACTTC,CASSVVGGLEETQYF
TRBD1,TRBJ1-3,TRBV5-1,NA,TGCGCCAGCAGCTTGGAAACAGGGGGAGGTGGAAACACCATATATTTT,CASSLETGGGGNTIYF
NA,TRBJ1-4,TRBV6-5,once,TGTGCCAGCACCCCGGGGTACGGAGAAAAACTGTTTTTT,CASTPGYGEKLFF
NA,TRBJ2-7,TRBV18,few,TGTGCCAGCTCATGGACGGGAAGCTCCTACGAGCAGTACTTC,CASSWTGSSYEQYF
TRBD2,TRBJ2-7,TRBV10-3,NA,TGTGCCATCAGTGAGACAGCGGGGGCGAACTCCTACGAGCAGTACTTC,CAISETAGANSYEQYF
NA,TRBJ2-7,TRBV6-6,NA,TGTGCCAGCAGTTCGACATTCTTCAACTCCTACGAGCAGTACTTC,CASSSTFFNSYEQYF
TRBD1,TRBJ2-3,TRBV28,NA,TGTGCCAGCAGTTTATACCAGGGGGCTTCTAGCACAGATACGCAGTATTTT,CASSLYQGASSTDTQYF
NA,TRBJ2-3,TRBV3-1/TRBV3-2,once,TGTGCCAGCAGCCCAATCACAGAGTGGAACACAGATACGCAGTATTTT,CASSPITEWNTDTQYF
TRBD1,TRBJ2-7,TRBV5-1,NA,TGCGCCAGCAGCTTATTTGGACAGGGTGAGTCCGAGCAGTACTTC,CASSLFGQGESEQYF
NA,TRBJ1-2,TRBV7-2,NA,TGTGCCAGCAGCTTAGGAAGGGGTAGCTACACCTTC,CASSLGRGSYTF
TRBD2,TRBJ2-1,TRBV7-8,NA,TGTGCCAGCAGCAAGACTAGCGGGGGGTACAATGAGCAGTTCTTC,CASSKTSGGYNEQFF